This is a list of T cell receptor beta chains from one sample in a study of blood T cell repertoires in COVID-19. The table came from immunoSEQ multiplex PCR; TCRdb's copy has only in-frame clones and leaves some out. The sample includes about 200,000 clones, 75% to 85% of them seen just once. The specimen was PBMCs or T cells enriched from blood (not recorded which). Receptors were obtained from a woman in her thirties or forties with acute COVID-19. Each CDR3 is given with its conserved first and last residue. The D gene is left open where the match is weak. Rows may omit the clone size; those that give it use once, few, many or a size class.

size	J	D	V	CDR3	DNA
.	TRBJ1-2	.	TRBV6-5	CASSLRRGEYGYTF	TGTGCCAGCAGTTTACGGAGGGGCGAGTATGGCTACACCTTC
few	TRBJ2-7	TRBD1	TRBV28	CASSPRTTGIRYEQYF	TGTGCCAGCAGTCCCCGTACGACAGGGATTCGCTACGAGCAGTACTTC
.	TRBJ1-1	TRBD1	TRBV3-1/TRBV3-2	CASSPRNQGVNTEAFF	TGTGCCAGCAGCCCCCGAAACCAGGGGGTGAACACTGAAGCTTTCTTT
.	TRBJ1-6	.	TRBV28	CASNPGSYNSPLHF	TGTGCCAGTAATCCGGGATCCTATAATTCACCCCTCCACTTT
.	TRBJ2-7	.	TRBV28	CASSFREYEQYF	TGTGCCAGCAGTTTCCGGGAGTACGAGCAGTACTTC
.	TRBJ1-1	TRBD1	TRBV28	CASRETTGLNTEAFF	TGTGCCAGCAGGGAAACGACAGGGTTGAACACTGAAGCTTTCTTT
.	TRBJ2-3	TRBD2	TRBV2	CASSSLAGGTDTQYF	TGTGCCAGCAGTAGCCTAGCGGGAGGCACAGATACGCAGTATTTT
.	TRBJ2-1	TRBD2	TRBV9	CASSVATGDGNHGGDEQFF	TGTGCCAGCAGCGTAGCTACCGGGGATGGGAACCACGGGGGGGATGAGCAGTTCTTC
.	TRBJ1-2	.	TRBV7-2	CASSFGDYYGYTF	TGTGCCAGCAGCTTCGGGGACTACTATGGCTACACCTTC
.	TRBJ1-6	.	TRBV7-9	CASSPARNSPLHF	TGTGCCAGCAGCCCAGCGAGGAATTCACCCCTCCACTTT
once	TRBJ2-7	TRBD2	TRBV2	CASSDSTSGRWEQYF	TGTGCCAGCAGTGATTCTACTAGCGGACGTTGGGAGCAGTACTTC
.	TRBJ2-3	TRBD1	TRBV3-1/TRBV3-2	CASSQLGQGMSTDTQYF	TGTGCCAGCAGCCAATTGGGACAGGGAATGAGCACAGATACGCAGTATTTT
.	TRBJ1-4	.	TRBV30	CAWSVGGGQGEKLFF	TGTGCCTGGAGTGTAGGGGGGGGGCAGGGTGAAAAACTGTTTTTT
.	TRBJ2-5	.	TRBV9	CASSVGVGRQETQYF	TGTGCCAGCAGCGTAGGTGTGGGGCGACAAGAGACCCAGTACTTC
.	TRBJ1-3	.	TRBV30	CAWNGGAGNTIYF	TGTGCCTGGAACGGGGGAGCTGGAAACACCATATATTTT
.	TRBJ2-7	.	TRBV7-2	CASSLTGNHEQYF	TGTGCCAGCAGCTTAACAGGGAACCACGAGCAGTACTTC
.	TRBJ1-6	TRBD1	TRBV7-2	CASSLLPTGEGSPLHF	TGTGCCAGCAGCTTATTACCGACAGGGGAAGGATCACCCCTCCACTTT
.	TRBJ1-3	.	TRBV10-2	CASSESPGSTGNTIYF	TGCGCCAGCAGTGAGTCTCCCGGGAGCACTGGAAACACCATATATTTT